These 15 T cell receptor beta chains share one sample of origin, sequenced in a study of Ad26.COV2.S vaccination and SARS-CoV-2 variants. The protocol was immunoSEQ multiplex PCR, while the TCRdb copy is restricted to in-frame clones and leaves out a portion. The data contain hundreds of thousands of clones, 70% to 90% of them seen just once; the ten biggest clones take up about 1.5%. As for treatment: some 20 received Ad26.COV2.S at low or high dose, single or two shots; several received placebo; per-sample allocation not given. All samples were drawn on day 63, counting from the first vaccine or placebo injection. Sequenced material: peripheral blood, taken in a trial of Ad26.COV2.S vaccine versus placebo. The origin of the receptors is a person between 18 and 65 years old who received the Ad26.COV2.S COVID-19 vaccine or a placebo.

This clone was counted a single time. The rearrangement uses TRBV25-1 and TRBJ2-1; 9 bases agree with TRBD2. Losses at the gene ends were 5 bases for V and 7 bases for J; bases not matched to a gene: 6. The CDR3 loop spans 14 amino acids. Germline V gene lookup returns CDR1 MGHDK and CDR2 SYGVNS. CDR3 sequence: CASSYSGSRNEQFF. The CDR3 nucleotides are TGTGCCAGCAGTTATAGCGGGAGTAGGAATGAGCAGTTCTTC. Complete variable domain (other parts from reference TRBV25-1 and TRBJ2-1): EADIYQTPRYLVIGTGKKITLECSQTMGHDKMYWYQQDPGMELHLIHYSYGVNSTEKGDLSSESTVSRIRTEHFPLTLESARPSHTSQYLCASSYSGSRNEQFFGPGTRLTVL.

This chain uses TRBV12-3 or TRBV12-4 with TRBJ2-2; D is unresolved. This CDR3 is 12 amino acids long. V lost 5 bases, J lost 8 bases, and 9 bases lay in between. The CDR3 reads CASSPSKGELFF. The CDR3 DNA reads as TGTGCCAGCAGTCCTTCCAAGGGGGAGCTGTTTTTT.

The rearrangement links TRBV3-1 (or the pseudogene TRBV3-2) to TRBJ2-3; TRBD2 matches at 11 bases. The CDR3 is 17 residues long. With V trimmed by 0 bases and J by 5 bases, 7 bases remained unmatched. Germline V lookup: CDR1 LGHDT, CDR2 YNNKEL (reference sequence). The CDR3 DNA reads TGTGCCAGCAGCCAAGATGCGAGACTAGCGGGGTTAGATACGCAGTATTTT. Protein product: CASSQDARLAGLDTQYF.

This clone was seen once. The chain carries TRBV7-2 and TRBJ2-7; D possibly uses TRBD1 or TRBD2 (5 bases each). The CDR3 totals 14 residues. Trimming removed 0 bases at V and 7 bases at J, with 13 bases between. CDR1 SGHTA and CDR2 FQGNSA come from the germline V gene. In DNA, the CDR3 is TGTGCCAGCAGCTTAGCCCCGGGGCAAAGGGAGCAGTACTTC. This gives the protein CASSLAPGQREQYF.

The chain joins TRBV24-1 to TRBJ1-4; D gene unclear. The CDR3 totals 15 residues. Germline V gene lookup returns CDR1 KGHDR and CDR2 SFDVKD. Trimming left V 0 bases short and J 8 bases short, with 12 bases between. CDR3 nucleotides: TGTGCCACCAGTGATTTGCAACAAGATCCGGAAAAACTGTTTTTT. Its protein product is CATSDLQQDPEKLFF.

The chain couples TRBV11-2 to TRBJ2-2, with D perhaps matching TRBD2 (6 bases). V gave up 4 bases and J gave up 4 bases, with 13 bases separating them. The CDR3 totals 15 residues. Germline V gene sequence: CDR1 SGHAT, CDR2 FQNNGV. The CDR3 is CASSSGTQPTGELFF. The CDR3 nucleotides read TGTGCCAGCAGCTCCGGGACTCAACCCACCGGGGAGCTGTTTTTT.

The V and J genes are TRBV9 and TRBJ2-1; TRBD2 matches at 10 bases. CDR1 and CDR2 from the germline V gene are SGDLS and YYNGEE. CDR3 length equals 19 residues. V trimming: 0 bases; J trimming: 9 bases; junction bases outside the gene matches: 18. In DNA, the CDR3 is TGTGCCAGCAGCGTAGGTCTAGCGGGGGTGGGGAGTACTACAGGTGAGCAGTTCTTC. Translated: CASSVGLAGVGSTTGEQFF.

V usage is TRBV24-1 and J usage is TRBJ2-1, with 8 positions matching TRBD1. V lost 4 bases to trimming and J lost 8 bases; unmatched junction nucleotides: 6. CDR1 and CDR2 from the germline V gene are KGHDR and SFDVKD. The CDR3 has 14 amino acids. This CDR3 is CATSDWTGSHEQFF. The DNA for the CDR3 is TGTGCCACCAGTGACTGGACAGGGTCTCATGAGCAGTTCTTC.

This clone was counted once. The chain is built from TRBV7-9 and TRBJ2-3, with a tentative D call TRBD2 (5 bases). CDR1 and CDR2 (germline): SEHNR, FQNEAQ (reference sequence). This CDR3 region has 16 residues. Between the trimmed V and J ends, which lost 8 bases and 2 bases, there was a span of 20 bases. Here the CDR3 reads CASGIRGTYSTDTQYF. The CDR3 DNA reads TGTGCCAGCGGGATTCGGGGTACCTACTCCACAGATACGCAGTATTTT. The variable domain in full, with the rest retrieved from reference TRBV7-9 and TRBJ2-3, is DTGVSQNPRHKITKRGQNVTFRCDPISEHNRLYWYRQTLGQGPEFLTYFQNEAQLEKSRLLSDRFSAERPKGSFSTLEIQRTEQGDSAMYLCASGIRGTYSTDTQYFGPGTRLTVL.

CDR3 nucleotides: TGTGCCAGCAGCCAAGAAACAGGGTACAATGAGCAGTTCTTC. This codes for CASSQETGYNEQFF. This chain connects TRBV4-2 to TRBJ2-1; TRBD1 might be the D (6 bases). Germline CDR1 and CDR2: LGHNA and YNFKEQ. V was trimmed by 0 bases and J by 4 bases, leaving 7 bases between them. The CDR3 is 14 amino acids.

The gene calls are TRBV3-1 (or the pseudogene TRBV3-2) and TRBJ2-7; 7 bases match TRBD2. Unmatched junction bases numbered 5, after V lost 0 bases and J lost 3 bases. The CDR3 has 15 amino acids. Per germline, CDR1 LGHDT and CDR2 YNNKEL (reference sequence). The CDR3 spells CASSQEGGAGYEQYF. Written as DNA, the CDR3 is TGTGCCAGCAGCCAAGAGGGAGGGGCAGGCTACGAGCAGTACTTC.

The rearrangement links TRBV27 to TRBJ1-5; D remains ambiguous. V was trimmed by 6 bases and J by 12 bases, leaving 18 bases between them. CDR1 is MNHEY and CDR2 is SMNVEV in the germline V gene (reference sequence). CDR3 size: 13 residues. The CDR3 DNA sequence: TGTGCCAGCAGCCCGTCGGGCGGCAGACGCCAGCATTTT. Translation: CASSPSGGRRQHF.

This clone was detected once. This rearrangement joins TRBV19 to TRBJ2-7, with a weak D call TRBD1 (6 bases). CDR1 is LNHDA, CDR2 SQIVND, per germline (reference sequence). CDR3 length equals 14 residues. V was trimmed by 5 bases and J by 0 bases, leaving 11 bases between them. The CDR3 bases are TGTGCCAGTAGTCTGAGGACAGTCTCCTACGAGCAGTACTTC. The encoded protein is CASSLRTVSYEQYF.

The J gene is TRBJ2-5, the V gene TRBV2; TRBD2 matches 13 bases. CDR1 is SNHLY, CDR2 FYNNEI, per germline. With V trimmed by 7 bases and J by 6 bases, 8 bases remained unmatched. The CDR3 length is 15 residues. CDR3 in amino acids: CASKLLAGGPQTQYF. The CDR3 DNA is TGTGCCAGCAAATTACTAGCGGGGGGGCCACAGACCCAGTACTTC.

The rearrangement uses TRBV6-4 and TRBJ1-5; TRBD1 matches at 12 bases. Germline V lookup: CDR1 MRHNA, CDR2 SNTAGT. The CDR3 is made up of 15 amino acids. After removal of 5 bases from V and 6 bases from J, the junction contained 5 bases not matched to a gene. CDR3 region: CASSPGTGGGQPQHF. In DNA, the CDR3 is TGTGCCAGCAGTCCCGGGACAGGGGGCGGTCAGCCCCAGCATTTT.